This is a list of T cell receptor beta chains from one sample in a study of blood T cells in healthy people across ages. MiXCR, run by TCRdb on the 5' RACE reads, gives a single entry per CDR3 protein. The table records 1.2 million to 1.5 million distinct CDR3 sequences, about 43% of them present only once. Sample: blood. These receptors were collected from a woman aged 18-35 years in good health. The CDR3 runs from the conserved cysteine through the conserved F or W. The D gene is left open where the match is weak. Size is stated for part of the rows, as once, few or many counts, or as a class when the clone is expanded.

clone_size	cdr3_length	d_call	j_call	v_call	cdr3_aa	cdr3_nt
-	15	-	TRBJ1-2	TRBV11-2	CASSGGSGTYSSYTF	TGTGCCAGCAGCGGGGGGAGCGGGACCTATAGTAGCTACACCTTC
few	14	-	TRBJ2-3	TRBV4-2	CASSQDSALDTQYF	TGTGCCAGCAGCCAAGATTCAGCCCTGGATACGCAGTATTTT
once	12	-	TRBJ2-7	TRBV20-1	CRASIVGYEQYF	TGCAGGGCTAGTATCGTCGGCTACGAGCAGTACTTC
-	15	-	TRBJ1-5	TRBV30	CAWSVYTGHNQPQHF	TGTGCCTGGAGTGTGTACACCGGTCACAATCAGCCCCAGCATTTT
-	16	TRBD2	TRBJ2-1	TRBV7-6	CASSLELAGGLGEQFF	TGTGCCAGCAGCCTAGAACTAGCGGGAGGGCTCGGTGAGCAGTTCTTC
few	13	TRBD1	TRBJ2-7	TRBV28	CASTDRGPYEQYF	TGTGCCAGCACAGACAGGGGTCCCTACGAGCAGTACTTC
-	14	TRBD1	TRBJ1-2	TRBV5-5	CASTGGQGNYGYTF	TGTGCCAGCACCGGGGGACAGGGGAATTATGGCTACACCTTC
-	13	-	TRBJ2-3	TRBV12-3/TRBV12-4	CVSSPDNQDTQYF	TGTGTCAGCAGTCCAGATAATCAAGATACGCAGTATTTT
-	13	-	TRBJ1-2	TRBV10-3	CAISIGAGSGYTF	TGTGCCATCAGTATAGGGGCAGGGAGTGGCTACACCTTC
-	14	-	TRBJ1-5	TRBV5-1	CASMQLGINQPQHF	TGCGCCAGCATGCAGCTGGGGATCAATCAGCCCCAGCATTTT
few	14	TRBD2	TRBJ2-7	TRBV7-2	CASSFGASGYEQYF	TGTGCCAGCAGCTTCGGGGCTAGCGGTTACGAGCAGTACTTC
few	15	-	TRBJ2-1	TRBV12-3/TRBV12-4	CASIKDSPSYNEQFF	TGTGCCAGCATCAAGGACAGTCCTTCCTACAATGAGCAGTTCTTC
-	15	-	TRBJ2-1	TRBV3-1	CASSRRELAYNEQFF	TGTGCCAGCAGCCGGCGGGAATTAGCCTACAATGAGCAGTTCTTC
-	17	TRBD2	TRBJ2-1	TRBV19	CASSIRGSGSGYNEQFF	TGTGCCAGTAGTATAAGGGGTAGCGGGAGTGGCTACAATGAGCAGTTCTTC
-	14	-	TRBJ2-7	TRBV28	CASTLPQGTGEQYF	TGTGCCAGCACCTTGCCACAGGGGACTGGGGAGCAGTACTTC
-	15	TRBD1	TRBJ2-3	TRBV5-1	CASSRTGQGTDTQYF	TGCGCCAGCAGCAGGACGGGACAGGGCACAGATACGCAGTATTTT
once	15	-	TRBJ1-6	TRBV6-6	CASSRTSSYNSPLHF	TGTGCCAGCAGTCGAACGAGCTCCTATAATTCACCCCTCCACTTT
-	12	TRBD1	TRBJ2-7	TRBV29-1	CSFRQGPYEQYF	TGCAGCTTCCGACAGGGCCCCTACGAGCAGTACTTC
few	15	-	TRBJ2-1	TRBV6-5	CASVSESGSYNEQFF	TGTGCCAGCGTTTCGGAGAGCGGTTCCTACAATGAGCAGTTCTTC
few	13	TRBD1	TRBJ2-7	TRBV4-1	CASGQGVAYEQYF	TGCGCCAGCGGACAGGGGGTCGCCTACGAGCAGTACTTC
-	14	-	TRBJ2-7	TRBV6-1	CASNLRDGANEQYF	TGTGCCAGTAATCTGCGGGACGGGGCGAACGAGCAGTACTTC
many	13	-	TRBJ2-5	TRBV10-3	CAISESGGETQYF	TGTGCCATCAGTGAGTCCGGCGGGGAGACCCAGTACTTC